The source of this T cell receptor beta chain is a study of T cell repertoires in cytomegalovirus infection. Findings and limits, study-wide: Dominating the ex vivo response were HLA-C-restricted CMV-specific TCR beta clonotypes.

TCRdb re-called the reads through MiXCR, storing one row per CDR3 protein. Found here are fewer than 350,000 distinct CDR3 sequences, under 20% of them singletons; the top ten hold about 12%. CDR1 is SEHNR and CDR2 is FQNEAQ in the germline V gene (reference sequence). This CDR3 has 16 residues. The ends lost 1 base at V and 5 bases at J; junction bases unmatched: 8. This clonotype was counted between two and nine times. Antigen unknown. This receptor was identified in a human donor in good health (CMV status not recorded). Some clones in this sample may be carry-over from other donors' samples. Sequenced: PBMCs. V gene TRBV7-9 combines with J gene TRBJ2-5; 9 bases agree with TRBD2. This chain's CDR3 is CASSLGVVGLAETQYF. For the CDR3, the DNA is TGTGCCAGCAGCTTAGGCGTAGTGGGACTAGCCGAGACCCAGTACTTC.